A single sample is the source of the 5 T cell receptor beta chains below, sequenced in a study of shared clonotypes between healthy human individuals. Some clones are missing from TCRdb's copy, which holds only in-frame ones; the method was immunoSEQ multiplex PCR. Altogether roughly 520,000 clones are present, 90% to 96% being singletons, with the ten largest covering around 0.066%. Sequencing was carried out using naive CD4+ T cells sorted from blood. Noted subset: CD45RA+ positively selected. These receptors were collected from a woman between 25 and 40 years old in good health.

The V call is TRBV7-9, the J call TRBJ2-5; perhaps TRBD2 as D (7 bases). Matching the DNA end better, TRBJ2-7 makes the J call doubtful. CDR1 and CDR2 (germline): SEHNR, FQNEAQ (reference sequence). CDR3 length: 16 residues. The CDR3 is CASSAPSRGAQNEQYF. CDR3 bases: TGTGCCAGCAGCGCTCCATCCCGGGGGGCGCAGAACGAGCAGTACTTC.

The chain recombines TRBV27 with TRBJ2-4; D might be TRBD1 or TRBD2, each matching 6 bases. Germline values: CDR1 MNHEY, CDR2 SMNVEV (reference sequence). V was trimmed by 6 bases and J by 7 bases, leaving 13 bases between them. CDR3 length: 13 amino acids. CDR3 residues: CASRGGTGNIQYF. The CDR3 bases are TGTGCCAGCAGGGGGGGCACAGGGAACATTCAGTACTTC.

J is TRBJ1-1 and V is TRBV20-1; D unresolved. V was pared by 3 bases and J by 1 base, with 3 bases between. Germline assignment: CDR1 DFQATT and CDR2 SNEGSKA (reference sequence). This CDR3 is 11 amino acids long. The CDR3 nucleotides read TGCAGTGCTAGCGAGAACACTGAAGCTTTCTTT. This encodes CSASENTEAFF.

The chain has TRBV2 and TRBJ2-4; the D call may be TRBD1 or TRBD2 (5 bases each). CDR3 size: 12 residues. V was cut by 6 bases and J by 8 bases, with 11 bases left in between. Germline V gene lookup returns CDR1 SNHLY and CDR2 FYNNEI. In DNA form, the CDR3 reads TGTGCCAGCAGCAGGGACGAGGACATTCAGTACTTC. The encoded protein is CASSRDEDIQYF. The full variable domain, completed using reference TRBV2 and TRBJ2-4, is EPEVTQTPSHQVTQMGQEVILRCVPISNHLYFYWYRQILGQKVEFLVSFYNNEISEKSEIFDDQFSVERPDGSNFTLKIRSTKLEDSAMYFCASSRDEDIQYFGAGTRLSVL.

CDR3 residues: CASSLAEPQETQYF. The CDR3 DNA is TGCGCCAGCAGCTTGGCCGAGCCGCAAGAGACCCAGTACTTC. The rearrangement uses TRBV5-1 and TRBJ2-5; no firm D call. The CDR3 runs 14 residues. CDR1 is SGHRS, CDR2 YFSETQ, per germline. Trimming took 0 bases from V and 2 from J, leaving 8 bases between them.